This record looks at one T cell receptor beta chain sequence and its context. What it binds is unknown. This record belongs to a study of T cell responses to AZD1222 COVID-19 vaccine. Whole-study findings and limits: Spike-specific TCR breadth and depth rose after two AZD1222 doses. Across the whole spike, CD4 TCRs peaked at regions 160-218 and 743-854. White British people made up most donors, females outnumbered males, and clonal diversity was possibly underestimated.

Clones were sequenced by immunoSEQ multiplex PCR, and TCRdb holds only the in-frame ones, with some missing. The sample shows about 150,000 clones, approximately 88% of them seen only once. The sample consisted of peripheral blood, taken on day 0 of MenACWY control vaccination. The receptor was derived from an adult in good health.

The CDR3 region has the DNA TGCGCCAGCAGCTTGTGGGGCAATGCCGGGACGGTGAACACTGAAGCTTTCTTT. It is translated as CASSLWGNAGTVNTEAFF. The chain joins TRBV5-1 to TRBJ1-1, with a tentative D call TRBD1 (5 bases). The V gene's germline CDR1 is SGHRS and CDR2 YFSETQ. The CDR3 extends over 18 amino acids. Trimming cost V 1 base and J 0 bases, with 19 bases left between them.